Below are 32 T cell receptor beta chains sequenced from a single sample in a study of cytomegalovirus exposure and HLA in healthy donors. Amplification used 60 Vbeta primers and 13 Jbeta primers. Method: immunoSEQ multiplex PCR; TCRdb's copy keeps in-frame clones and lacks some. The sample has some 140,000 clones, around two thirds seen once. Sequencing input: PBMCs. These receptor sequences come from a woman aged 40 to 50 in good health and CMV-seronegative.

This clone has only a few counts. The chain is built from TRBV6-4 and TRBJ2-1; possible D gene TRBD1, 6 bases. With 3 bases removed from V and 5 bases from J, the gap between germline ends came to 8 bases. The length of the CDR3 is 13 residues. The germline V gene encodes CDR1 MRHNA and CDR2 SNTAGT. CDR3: CASSEQGHNEQFF. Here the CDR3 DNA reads TGTGCCAGCAGTGAACAGGGTCACAATGAGCAGTTCTTC.

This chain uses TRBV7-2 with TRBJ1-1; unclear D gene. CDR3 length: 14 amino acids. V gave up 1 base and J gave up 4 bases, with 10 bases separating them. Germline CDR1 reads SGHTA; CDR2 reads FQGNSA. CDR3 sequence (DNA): TGTGCCAGCAGCTTAGTACAGTTTGTCACTGAAGCTTTCTTT. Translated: CASSLVQFVTEAFF.

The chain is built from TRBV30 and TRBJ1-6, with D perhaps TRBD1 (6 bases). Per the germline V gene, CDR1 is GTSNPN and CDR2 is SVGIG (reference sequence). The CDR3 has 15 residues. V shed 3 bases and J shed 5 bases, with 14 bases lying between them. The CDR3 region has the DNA TGTGCCTGGAGCGCCCCCGGGACACATAATTCACCCCTCCACTTT. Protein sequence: CAWSAPGTHNSPLHF.

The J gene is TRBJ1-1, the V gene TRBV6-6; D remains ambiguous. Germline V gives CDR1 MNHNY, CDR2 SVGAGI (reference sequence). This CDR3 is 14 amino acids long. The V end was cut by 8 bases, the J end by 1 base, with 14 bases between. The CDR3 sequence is CASRAMSENTEAFF. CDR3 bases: TGTGCCAGCCGTGCAATGAGTGAGAACACTGAAGCTTTCTTT.

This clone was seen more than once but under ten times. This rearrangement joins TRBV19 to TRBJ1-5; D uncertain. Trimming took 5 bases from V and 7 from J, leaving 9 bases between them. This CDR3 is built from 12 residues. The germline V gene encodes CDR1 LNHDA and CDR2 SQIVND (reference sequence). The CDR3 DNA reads TGTGCCAGTAGTCCGATCCGGCAGCCCCAGCATTTT. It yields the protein CASSPIRQPQHF.

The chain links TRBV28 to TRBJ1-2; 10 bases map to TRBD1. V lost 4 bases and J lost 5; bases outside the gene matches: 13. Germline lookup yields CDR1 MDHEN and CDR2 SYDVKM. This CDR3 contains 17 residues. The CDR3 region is CASSSGGQGDGGYGYTF. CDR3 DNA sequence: TGTGCCAGCAGTTCCGGAGGACAGGGGGACGGTGGGTATGGCTACACCTTC.

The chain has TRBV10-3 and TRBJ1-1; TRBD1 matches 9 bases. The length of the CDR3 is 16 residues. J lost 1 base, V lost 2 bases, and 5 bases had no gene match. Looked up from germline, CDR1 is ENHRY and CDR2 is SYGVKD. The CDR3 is CAISELLDRGNTEAFF. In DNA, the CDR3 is TGTGCCATCAGTGAGCTACTGGACAGGGGGAACACTGAAGCTTTCTTT.

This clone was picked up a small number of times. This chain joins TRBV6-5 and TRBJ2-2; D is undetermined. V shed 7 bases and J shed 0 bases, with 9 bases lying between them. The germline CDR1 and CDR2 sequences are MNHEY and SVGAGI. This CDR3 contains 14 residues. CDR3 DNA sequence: TGTGCCAGCAACGAGGAATCGAACACCGGGGAGCTGTTTTTT. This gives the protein CASNEESNTGELFF.

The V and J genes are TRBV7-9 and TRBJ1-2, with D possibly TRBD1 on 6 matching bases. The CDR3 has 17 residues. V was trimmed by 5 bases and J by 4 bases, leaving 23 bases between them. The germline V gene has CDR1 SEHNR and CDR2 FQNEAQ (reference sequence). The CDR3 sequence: CASSPQIDRSQIYGYTF. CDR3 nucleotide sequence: TGTGCCAGCAGCCCCCAGATAGACAGGAGTCAAATCTATGGCTACACCTTC.

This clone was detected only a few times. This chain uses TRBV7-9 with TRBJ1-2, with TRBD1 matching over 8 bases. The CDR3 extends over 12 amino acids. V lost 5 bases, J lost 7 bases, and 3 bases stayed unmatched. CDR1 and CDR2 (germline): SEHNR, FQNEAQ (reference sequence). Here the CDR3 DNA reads TGTGCCAGCAGCCCACAGGGGGGTGGCTACACCTTC. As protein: CASSPQGGGYTF. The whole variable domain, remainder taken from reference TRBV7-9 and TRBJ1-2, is DTGVSQNPRHKITKRGQNVTFRCDPISEHNRLYWYRQTLGQGPEFLTYFQNEAQLEKSRLLSDRFSAERPKGSFSTLEIQRTEQGDSAMYLCASSPQGGGYTFGSGTRLTVV.

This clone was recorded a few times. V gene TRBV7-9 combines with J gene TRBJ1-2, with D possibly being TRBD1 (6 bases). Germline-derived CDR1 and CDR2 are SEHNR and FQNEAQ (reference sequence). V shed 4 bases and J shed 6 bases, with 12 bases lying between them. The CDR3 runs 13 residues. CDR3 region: CASSSNYRDGYTF. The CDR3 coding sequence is TGTGCCAGCAGCTCAAATTACAGGGATGGCTACACCTTC.

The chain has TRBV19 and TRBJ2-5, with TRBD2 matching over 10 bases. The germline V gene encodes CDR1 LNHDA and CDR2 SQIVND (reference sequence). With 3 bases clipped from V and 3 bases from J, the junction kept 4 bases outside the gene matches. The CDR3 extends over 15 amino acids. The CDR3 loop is CASSIGLAAKETQYF. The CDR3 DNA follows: TGTGCCAGTAGTATTGGACTAGCGGCCAAAGAGACCCAGTACTTC.

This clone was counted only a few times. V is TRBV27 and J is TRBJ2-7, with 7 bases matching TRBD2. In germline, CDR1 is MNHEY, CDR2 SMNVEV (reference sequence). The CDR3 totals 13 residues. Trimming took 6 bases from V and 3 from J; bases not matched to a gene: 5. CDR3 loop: CASSRLANYEQYF. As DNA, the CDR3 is TGTGCCAGCAGCAGACTAGCCAACTACGAGCAGTACTTC.

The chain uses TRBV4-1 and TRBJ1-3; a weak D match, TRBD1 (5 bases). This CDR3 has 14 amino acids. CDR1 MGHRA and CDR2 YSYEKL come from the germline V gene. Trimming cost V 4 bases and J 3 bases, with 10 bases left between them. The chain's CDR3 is CASSPPQGGNTIYF. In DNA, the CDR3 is TGCGCCAGCAGCCCCCCGCAGGGTGGAAACACCATATATTTT.

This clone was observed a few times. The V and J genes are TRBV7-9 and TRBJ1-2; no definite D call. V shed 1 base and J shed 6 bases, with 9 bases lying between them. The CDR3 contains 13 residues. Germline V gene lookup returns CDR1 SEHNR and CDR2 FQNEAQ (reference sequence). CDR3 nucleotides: TGTGCCAGCAGCTTAGACAAACACAATGGCTACACCTTC. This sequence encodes CASSLDKHNGYTF.

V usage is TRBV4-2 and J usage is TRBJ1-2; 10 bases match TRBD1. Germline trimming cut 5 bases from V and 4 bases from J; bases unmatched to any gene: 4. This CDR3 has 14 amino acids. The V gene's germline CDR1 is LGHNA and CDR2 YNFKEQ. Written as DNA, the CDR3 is TGTGCCAGCAGCACGGGACAGGGGAGCTATGGCTACACCTTC. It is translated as CASSTGQGSYGYTF.

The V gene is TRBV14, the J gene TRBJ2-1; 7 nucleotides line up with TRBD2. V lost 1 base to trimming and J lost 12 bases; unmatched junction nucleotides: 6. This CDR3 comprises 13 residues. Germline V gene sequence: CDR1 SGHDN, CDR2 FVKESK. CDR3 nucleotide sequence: TGTGCCAGCAGCCAAGGCGCGGCGGGGGTGCAGTTCTTC. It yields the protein CASSQGAAGVQFF.

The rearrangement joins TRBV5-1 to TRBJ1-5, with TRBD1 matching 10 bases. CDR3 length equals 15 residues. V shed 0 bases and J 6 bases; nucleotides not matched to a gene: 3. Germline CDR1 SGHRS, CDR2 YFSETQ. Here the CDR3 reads CASSLAGTGAQPQHF. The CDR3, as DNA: TGCGCCAGCAGCTTGGCAGGGACAGGGGCTCAGCCCCAGCATTTT.

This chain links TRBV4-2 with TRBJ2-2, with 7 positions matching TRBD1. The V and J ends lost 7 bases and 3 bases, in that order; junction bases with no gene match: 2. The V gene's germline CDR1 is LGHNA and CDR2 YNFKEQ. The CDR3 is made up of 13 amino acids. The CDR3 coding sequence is TGTGCCAGCACCACAGGGGACACCGGGGAGCTGTTTTTT. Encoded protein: CASTTGDTGELFF.

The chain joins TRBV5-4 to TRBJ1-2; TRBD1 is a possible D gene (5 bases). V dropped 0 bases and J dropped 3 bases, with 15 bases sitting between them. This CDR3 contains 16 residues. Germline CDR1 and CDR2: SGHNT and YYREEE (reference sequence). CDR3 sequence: CASSLEGSGRDYGYTF. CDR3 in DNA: TGTGCCAGCAGCTTGGAAGGTTCTGGCAGGGACTATGGCTACACCTTC.

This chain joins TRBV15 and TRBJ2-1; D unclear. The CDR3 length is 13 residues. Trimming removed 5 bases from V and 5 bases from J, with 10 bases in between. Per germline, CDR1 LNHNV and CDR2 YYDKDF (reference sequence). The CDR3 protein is CATSERLNNEQFF. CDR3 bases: TGTGCCACCAGCGAAAGACTTAACAATGAGCAGTTCTTC.

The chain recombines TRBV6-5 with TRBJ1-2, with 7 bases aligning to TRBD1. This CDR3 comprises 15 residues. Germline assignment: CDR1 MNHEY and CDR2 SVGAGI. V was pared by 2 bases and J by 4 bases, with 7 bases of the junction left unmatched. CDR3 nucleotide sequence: TGTGCCAGCAGTTACCGCCGGGACAGAGCCTATGGCTACACCTTC. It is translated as CASSYRRDRAYGYTF.

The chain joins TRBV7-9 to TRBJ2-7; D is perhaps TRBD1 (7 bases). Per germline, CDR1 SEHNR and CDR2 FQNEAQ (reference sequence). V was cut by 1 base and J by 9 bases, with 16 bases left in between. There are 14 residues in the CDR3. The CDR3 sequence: CASSLGQGGYPQYF. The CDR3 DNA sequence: TGTGCCAGCAGCTTAGGGCAGGGGGGATACCCGCAGTACTTC.

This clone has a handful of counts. Here the CDR3 reads CASSTRQAANTEAFF. DNA for the CDR3: TGTGCCAGCAGTACTAGACAGGCCGCGAACACTGAAGCTTTCTTT. The V and J genes are TRBV2 and TRBJ1-1, with D possibly matching TRBD1 (6 bases). Trimming stripped 5 bases from V and 1 base from J, with 14 bases between. Germline values: CDR1 SNHLY, CDR2 FYNNEI. The CDR3 is 15 residues long.

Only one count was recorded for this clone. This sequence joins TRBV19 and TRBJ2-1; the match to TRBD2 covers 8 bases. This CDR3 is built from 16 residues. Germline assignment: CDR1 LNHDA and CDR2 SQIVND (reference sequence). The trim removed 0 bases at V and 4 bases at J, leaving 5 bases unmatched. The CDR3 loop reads CASSIDRGGLYNEQFF. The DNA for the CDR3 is TGTGCCAGTAGTATAGATCGGGGGGGTCTATACAATGAGCAGTTCTTC.

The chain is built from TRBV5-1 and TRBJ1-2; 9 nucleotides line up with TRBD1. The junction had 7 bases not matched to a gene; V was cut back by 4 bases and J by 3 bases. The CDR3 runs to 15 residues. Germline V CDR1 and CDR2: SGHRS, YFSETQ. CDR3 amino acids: CASSADRGLDYGYTF. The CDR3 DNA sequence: TGCGCCAGCAGCGCGGACAGGGGACTCGACTATGGCTACACCTTC.

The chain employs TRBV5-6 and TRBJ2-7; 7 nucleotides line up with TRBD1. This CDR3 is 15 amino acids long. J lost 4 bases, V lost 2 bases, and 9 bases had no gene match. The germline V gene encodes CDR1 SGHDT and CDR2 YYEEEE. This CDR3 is CASSFGGGQRYEQYF. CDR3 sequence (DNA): TGTGCCAGCAGCTTTGGTGGGGGACAGCGTTACGAGCAGTACTTC.

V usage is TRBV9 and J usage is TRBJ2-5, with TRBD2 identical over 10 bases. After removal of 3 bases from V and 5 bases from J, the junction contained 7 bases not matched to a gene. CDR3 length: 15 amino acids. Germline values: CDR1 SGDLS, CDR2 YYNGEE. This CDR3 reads CASSASGTSDETQYF. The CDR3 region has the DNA TGTGCCAGCAGCGCATCCGGGACTAGCGACGAGACCCAGTACTTC.

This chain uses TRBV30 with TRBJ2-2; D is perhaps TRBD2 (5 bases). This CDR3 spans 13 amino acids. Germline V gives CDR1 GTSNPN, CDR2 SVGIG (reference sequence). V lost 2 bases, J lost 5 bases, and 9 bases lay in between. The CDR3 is CAWSPTGTGELFF. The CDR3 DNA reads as TGTGCCTGGAGTCCAACGGGGACCGGGGAGCTGTTTTTT.

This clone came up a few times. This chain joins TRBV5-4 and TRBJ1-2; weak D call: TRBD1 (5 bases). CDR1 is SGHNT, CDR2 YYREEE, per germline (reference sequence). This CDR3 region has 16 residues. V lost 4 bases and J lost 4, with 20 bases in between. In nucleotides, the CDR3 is TGTGCCAGCAGCCTTTCCCAGCGGGGACCGGGCTATGGCTACACCTTC. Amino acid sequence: CASSLSQRGPGYGYTF.

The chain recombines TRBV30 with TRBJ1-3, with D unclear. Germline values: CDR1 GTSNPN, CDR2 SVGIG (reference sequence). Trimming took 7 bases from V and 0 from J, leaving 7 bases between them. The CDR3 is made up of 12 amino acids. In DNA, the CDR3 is TGTGCCTTAATACTCTCTGGAAACACCATATATTTT. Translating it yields CALILSGNTIYF.

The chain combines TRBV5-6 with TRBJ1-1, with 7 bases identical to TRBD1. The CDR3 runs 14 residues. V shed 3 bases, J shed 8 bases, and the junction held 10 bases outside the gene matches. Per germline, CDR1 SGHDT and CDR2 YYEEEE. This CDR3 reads CASSYIYRGGEAFF. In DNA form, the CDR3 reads TGTGCCAGCAGCTATATATACAGGGGCGGCGAAGCTTTCTTT.